The clone carrying this TCR beta chain was detected only once. The antigen is undetermined. This CDR3 comprises 15 residues. V shed 7 bases, J shed 2 bases, and the junction held 10 bases outside the gene matches. Germline assignment: CDR1 MGHDK and CDR2 SYGVNS. Isolating PBMCs gave at least 6 million of these cells per sample. Next came a second PCR, run for 7 to 11 cycles, which used a sample-barcoded 5' primer along with a J-beta primer mix. TCRdb analysed the 5' RACE reads with MiXCR anew, one entry per CDR3 protein. The sample lists roughly 680,000 distinct CDR3 sequences, around 50% occurring once. This entry is derived from a study of blood T cells in healthy people across ages. Findings and limits, study-wide: Possibly confounding the expanded clonotype changes was the fact that donor CMV status was unknown.

This TCR derives from a woman of 80 years or more in good health. Input material: blood. The chain carries TRBV25-1 and TRBJ1-1; 7 positions match TRBD1. CDR3 bases: TGTGCCAGCAAGGAGACAGGGTGGGAAAACACTGAAGCTTTCTTT. Translation gives CASKETGWENTEAFF. The variable domain in full, completed from reference TRBV25-1 and TRBJ1-1, reads EADIYQTPRYLVIGTGKKITLECSQTMGHDKMYWYQQDPGMELHLIHYSYGVNSTEKGDLSSESTVSRIRTEHFPLTLESARPSHTSQYLCASKETGWENTEAFFGQGTRLTVV.